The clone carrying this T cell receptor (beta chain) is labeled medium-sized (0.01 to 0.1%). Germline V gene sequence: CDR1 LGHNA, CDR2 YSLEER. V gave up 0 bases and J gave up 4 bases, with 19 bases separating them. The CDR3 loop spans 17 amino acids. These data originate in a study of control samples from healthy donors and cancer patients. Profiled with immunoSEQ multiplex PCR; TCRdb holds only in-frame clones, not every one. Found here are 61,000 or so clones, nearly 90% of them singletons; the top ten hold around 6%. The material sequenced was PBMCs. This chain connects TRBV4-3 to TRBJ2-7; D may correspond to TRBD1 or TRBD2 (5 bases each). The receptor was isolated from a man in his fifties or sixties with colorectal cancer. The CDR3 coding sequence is TGCGCCAGCAGCCAAGATATAGGGGACCCGACGCGGTACGAGCAGTACTTC. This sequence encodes CASSQDIGDPTRYEQYF.